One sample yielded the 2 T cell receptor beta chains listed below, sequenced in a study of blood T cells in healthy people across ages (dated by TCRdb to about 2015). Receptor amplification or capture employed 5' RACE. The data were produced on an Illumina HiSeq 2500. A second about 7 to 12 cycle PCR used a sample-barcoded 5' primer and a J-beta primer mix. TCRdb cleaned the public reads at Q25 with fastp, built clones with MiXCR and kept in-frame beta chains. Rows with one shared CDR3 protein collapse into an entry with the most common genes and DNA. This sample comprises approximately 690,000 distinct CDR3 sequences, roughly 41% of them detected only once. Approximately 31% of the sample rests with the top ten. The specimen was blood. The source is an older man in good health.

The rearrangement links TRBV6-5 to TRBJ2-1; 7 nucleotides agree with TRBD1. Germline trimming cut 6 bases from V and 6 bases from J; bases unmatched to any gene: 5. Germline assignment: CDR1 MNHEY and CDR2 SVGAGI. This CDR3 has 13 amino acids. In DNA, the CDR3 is TGTGCCAGCAGGCCGACAGGGAGCAATGAGCAGTTCTTC. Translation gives CASRPTGSNEQFF.

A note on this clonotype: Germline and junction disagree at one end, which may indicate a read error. DNA for the CDR3: TGTGTCAGCAGTTTCAGCAACTATGGCTACACCTTC. It codes for CVSSFSNYGYTF. The V gene is TRBV28, the J gene TRBJ1-2; D is ambiguous. Germline values: CDR1 MDHEN, CDR2 SYDVKM. The CDR3 is 12 residues long.